The clone carrying this T cell receptor beta chain was seen a few times. Its antigen is as yet unknown. The entry originates in a study of T cells in Graves' hyperthyroidism and ophthalmopathy. Turning to the study itself: Peripheral blood draws took place at initial diagnosis, ahead of any treatment. Points from the study as a whole: From stable hyperthyroidism, ophthalmopathy was set apart by a 13 V-J model.

The germline V gene has CDR1 MNHNS and CDR2 SASEGT. This CDR3 spans 13 amino acids. With 7 bases clipped from V and 4 bases from J, the junction kept 1 base outside the gene matches. The hyperthyroidism patients had all been newly diagnosed, and their disease duration was under 2 months. Their ages ranged from 18 to 65 years. Diagnosis relied on clinical symptoms, serum thyroxine and TRAb, thyroid ultrasound and orbital computed tomography. From RNA transcripts, TCR beta CDR3 regions were amplified. First-round RT-PCR targeting the TCR CDR3 was performed with the HTBI primer set. MiXCR, applied by TCRdb to the multiplex PCR reads, yields one record per CDR3 protein. The sample records more than 650,000 distinct CDR3 sequences, approximately 14% being singletons.

The sample comprised blood. This chain uses TRBV6-1 with TRBJ2-2; 9 positions agree with TRBD2. The TCR sequence derives from a woman between 18 and 29 years old with Graves' hyperthyroidism. The CDR3 region is CASTLAGTGELFF. The DNA for the CDR3 is TGTGCCAGCACACTAGCGGGCACCGGGGAGCTGTTTTTT.